Sequencing of this TCR beta chain was carried out in a study of blood T cell repertoires in COVID-19. Produced via immunoSEQ multiplex PCR; TCRdb's table is partial and in-frame only. The table has approximately 360,000 clones, around four fifths seen once; the top ten hold approximately 5.4%. Germline-derived CDR1 and CDR2 are SEHNR and FQNEAQ (reference sequence). The ends were cut back, 5 bases at V and 8 bases at J, with 12 bases in the middle. The CDR3 extends over 13 amino acids. Sample: PBMCs or T cells enriched from blood (not recorded which). The V call is TRBV7-9, the J call TRBJ1-4; D is uncertain. The sequence derives from a woman aged 45-65 years who had recovered from COVID-19. CDR3 protein: CASSPPNGEKLFF. The CDR3 DNA reads TGTGCCAGCAGCCCCCCCAACGGGGAAAAACTGTTTTTT.